This TCR beta chain was recovered during a study of beta chain features in type 1 diabetes. This clone appeared a few times. Germline V gives CDR1 SGHTA, CDR2 FQGTGA. The V segment lost 5 bases and the J segment 6 bases; nucleotides outside the gene matches: 10. This CDR3 contains 16 residues. The whole isolated RNA underwent reverse transcription, so sequencing captured expressed TCRB transcripts. Profiled with immunoSEQ multiplex PCR; TCRdb holds only in-frame clones, not every one. The data contain 450,000 or so clones, roughly an eighth of them singletons. Sequenced input: naive CD4+ T cells from blood. This chain connects TRBV7-3 to TRBJ2-1; 10 bases align to TRBD2. The receptor was derived from a woman aged 18-29 years in good health. CDR3 sequence reads: CASSALAGVARNEQFF. Written as DNA, the CDR3 is TGTGCCAGCAGCGCTCTAGCGGGAGTAGCTCGCAATGAGCAGTTCTTC.